The 28 T cell receptor beta chains reported below all come from one sample, sequenced in a study of chemoradiotherapy in HPV16-positive cancers. Sequenced by immunoSEQ multiplex PCR; TCRdb stores in-frame clones only, minus some. The sample comprises approximately 7,000 clones, under 80% of which are singletons, and 16% rests with the top ten. The sample was tumor tissue, taken from a patient who underwent chemoradiotherapy. The origin of the receptors is a human donor with HPV-associated anogenital cancer.

The chain couples TRBV6-4 to TRBJ2-3; the match to TRBD2 covers 7 bases. The CDR3 has 14 residues. Germline lookup yields CDR1 MRHNA and CDR2 SNTAGT. Trimming cost V 4 bases and J 0 bases; bases outside gene matches: 1. CDR3 nucleotides: TGTGCCAGCAGTGCGGGGGGTAGCACAGATACGCAGTATTTT. As protein: CASSAGGSTDTQYF.

The J gene is TRBJ2-7, the V gene TRBV2, with a tentative D call TRBD1 (6 bases). The germline CDR1 and CDR2 sequences are SNHLY and FYNNEI. This CDR3 region has 15 residues. Trimming left V 3 bases short and J 3 bases short, with 15 bases between. The CDR3 DNA follows: TGTGCCAGCAGTGAGAACAGGGAGCCGCACTACGAGCAGTACTTC. Translated, it gives CASSENREPHYEQYF.

The genes are TRBV29-1 and TRBJ2-3; the D is unclear. V was trimmed by 7 bases and J by 2 bases, leaving 13 bases between them. The CDR3 runs to 13 residues. Germline lookup yields CDR1 SQVTM and CDR2 ANQGSEA. CDR3 amino acids: CSAQRDTTDTQYF. The CDR3 nucleotides are TGCAGCGCCCAACGTGACACCACAGATACGCAGTATTTT.

V usage is TRBV18 and J usage is TRBJ2-1, with 7 bases lining up with TRBD2. Germline loops: CDR1 KGHSH, CDR2 LQKENI. The junction had 5 bases not matched to a gene; V was cut back by 5 bases and J by 4 bases. CDR3 length: 14 amino acids. The CDR3 here is CASSKAGEYNEQFF. CDR3 DNA: TGTGCCAGCTCAAAGGCGGGGGAGTACAATGAGCAGTTCTTC. The full variable domain, completed using reference TRBV18 and TRBJ2-1, is NAGVMQNPRHLVRRRGQEARLRCSPMKGHSHVYWYRQLPEEGLKFMVYLQKENIIDESGMPKERFSAEFPKEGPSILRIQQVVRGDSAAYFCASSKAGEYNEQFFGPGTRLTVL.

The chain employs TRBV19 and TRBJ2-7; 8 positions agree with TRBD1. This CDR3 spans 14 amino acids. The germline V gene has CDR1 LNHDA and CDR2 SQIVND (reference sequence). After removal of 6 bases from V and 2 bases from J, the junction contained 6 bases not matched to a gene. DNA of the CDR3: TGTGCCAGTAGCCAACAGGGGGAAGCCTACGAGCAGTACTTC. This sequence encodes CASSQQGEAYEQYF.

This clone turned up a few times. V is TRBV7-9 and J is TRBJ1-6, with 7 bases that match TRBD1. Germline V gives CDR1 SEHNR, CDR2 FQNEAQ (reference sequence). CDR3 length equals 15 residues. The V segment lost 5 bases and the J segment 7 bases; nucleotides outside the gene matches: 8. DNA of the CDR3: TGTGCCAGCAGCCTCCAGGGGGGGACCAATTCACCCCTCCACTTT. Residues: CASSLQGGTNSPLHF.

The V gene is TRBV19, the J gene TRBJ2-2; possible D gene TRBD2, 6 bases. Germline V gene data show CDR1 as LNHDA and CDR2 as SQIVND (reference sequence). Trimming shortened V by 2 bases and J by 6 bases, and 10 bases separated the two germline ends. This CDR3 spans 14 amino acids. CDR3 coding DNA: TGTGCCAGTAGTATATCCGGGAGTGCCGGGGAGCTGTTTTTT. This gives the protein CASSISGSAGELFF.

The genes are TRBV14 and TRBJ1-3; possibly TRBD1 for D (5 bases). Trimming took off 4 bases at V and 0 bases at J, with 7 bases between the two ends. The CDR3 runs 14 residues. Germline-derived CDR1 and CDR2 are SGHDN and FVKESK. In DNA form, the CDR3 reads TGTGCCAGCAGCCCCAGGGTCTCTGGAAACACCATATATTTT. Its translation: CASSPRVSGNTIYF.

The chain combines TRBV11-2 with TRBJ2-1; tentatively, D is TRBD2 (6 bases). Looked up from germline, CDR1 is SGHAT and CDR2 is FQNNGV. The CDR3 sequence is 16 residues long. Trimming took off 0 bases at V and 8 bases at J, with 17 bases between the two ends. DNA of the CDR3: TGTGCCAGCAGCTTAGATCGTCGCGGGGCTGTATATGAGCAGTTCTTC. It encodes CASSLDRRGAVYEQFF.

This chain uses TRBV4-1 with TRBJ2-7; D tentatively fits TRBD1 or TRBD2 (5 bases each). From germline, CDR1 is MGHRA and CDR2 YSYEKL. CDR3 length equals 16 residues. V dropped 0 bases and J dropped 8 bases, with 20 bases sitting between them. The CDR3 protein is CASSQDVGRAFTKQYF. The CDR3 DNA reads as TGCGCCAGCAGCCAAGATGTGGGACGGGCCTTTACCAAGCAGTACTTC.

V usage is TRBV5-1 and J usage is TRBJ1-4; the D is unclear. CDR3 size: 15 residues. Germline V gives CDR1 SGHRS, CDR2 YFSETQ. The V end was cut by 5 bases, the J end by 0 bases, with 11 bases between. CDR3: CASRPRSSTNEKLFF. The CDR3 nucleotides are TGCGCCAGCAGACCTAGAAGTTCAACTAATGAAAAACTGTTTTTT.

The V call is TRBV6-5, the J call TRBJ1-5; D unresolved. The CDR3 has 14 amino acids. Germline values: CDR1 MNHEY, CDR2 SVGAGI. V lost 5 bases and J lost 3, with 11 bases in between. CDR3 in DNA: TGTGCCAGCAGTCGAGAAAGCGCCAATCAGCCCCAGCATTTT. Protein sequence: CASSRESANQPQHF.

This clone appeared a single time. V and J are TRBV7-9 and TRBJ2-1, with D maybe TRBD2 (6 bases). The V and J ends lost 5 bases and 0 bases respectively, with 23 bases between them. Germline values: CDR1 SEHNR, CDR2 FQNEAQ (reference sequence). The CDR3 is 19 amino acids. CDR3 DNA sequence: TGTGCCAGCAGCCATTCAGGTCGGGGCGGCGGGATCTCCTACAATGAGCAGTTCTTC. Translated, it gives CASSHSGRGGGISYNEQFF.

In this sample, this clone turned up a few times. This chain uses TRBV19 with TRBJ1-6, with TRBD1 as a possible D gene (5 bases). Per germline, CDR1 LNHDA and CDR2 SQIVND (reference sequence). Trimming removed 3 bases from V and 7 bases from J, with 16 bases in between. The CDR3 consists of 16 residues. CDR3 DNA sequence: TGTGCCAGTAGTATGTGGGGGAGCCTGGGCAATTCACCCCTCCACTTT. Translating it yields CASSMWGSLGNSPLHF.

This clone was detected only a few times. The chain combines TRBV5-1 with TRBJ2-7, with 7 nucleotides matching TRBD2. V gave up 4 bases and J gave up 2 bases; unmatched junction bases: 3. There are 13 residues in the CDR3. Per the germline V gene, CDR1 is SGHRS and CDR2 is YFSETQ. In DNA form, the CDR3 reads TGCGCCAGCAGCCCGGGGGGAGCCTACGAGCAGTACTTC. It specifies CASSPGGAYEQYF.

This chain connects TRBV9 to TRBJ1-1; maybe TRBD1 (6 bases). This CDR3 spans 14 amino acids. Germline CDR1 SGDLS, CDR2 YYNGEE. The V gene lost 4 bases and the J gene lost 4 bases, with 14 bases spanning the gap. The CDR3 sequence is CASSQPEGGTEAFF. The CDR3 DNA is TGTGCCAGCAGCCAACCCGAGGGGGGCACTGAAGCTTTCTTT.

The rearrangement joins TRBV19 to TRBJ2-6, with no clear D. The CDR3 contains 15 residues. The germline gives CDR1 LNHDA, CDR2 SQIVND (reference sequence). Deletions cut 0 bases from V and 1 base from J, with 4 bases between. CDR3 bases: TGTGCCAGTAGTATAGAGGTGTCTGGGGCCAACGTCCTGACTTTC. It codes for CASSIEVSGANVLTF.

J is TRBJ2-7 and V is TRBV2; no definite D call. CDR1 is SNHLY, CDR2 FYNNEI, per germline. The CDR3 is made up of 12 amino acids. Trimming stripped 5 bases from V and 3 bases from J, with 8 bases between. The CDR3: CASSPAIYEQYF. CDR3 DNA sequence: TGTGCCAGCAGTCCAGCTATCTACGAGCAGTACTTC.

In this sample, this clone turned up a few times. The chain is built from TRBV6-1 and TRBJ2-7, with 9 bases lining up with TRBD2. The CDR3 consists of 13 residues. Germline V gene lookup returns CDR1 MNHNS and CDR2 SASEGT. V lost 8 bases, J lost 2 bases, and 4 bases stayed unmatched. CDR3 in amino acids: CASQRGDTYEQYF. The CDR3 bases are TGTGCCAGCCAGCGGGGGGATACCTACGAGCAGTACTTC.

The chain employs TRBV5-5 and TRBJ2-3; no firm D call. There are 11 residues in the CDR3. V was trimmed by 4 bases and J by 6 bases, leaving 6 bases between them. From germline, CDR1 is SGHKS and CDR2 YYEKEE (reference sequence). In DNA, the CDR3 is TGTGCCAGCAGCCCTGGGGATACGCAGTATTTT. Translation: CASSPGDTQYF.

The chain employs TRBV27 and TRBJ2-1; TRBD2 is a possible D gene (6 bases). CDR3 length: 14 amino acids. V lost 2 bases and J lost 3, with 8 bases in between. Germline values: CDR1 MNHEY, CDR2 SMNVEV (reference sequence). The CDR3 region is CASSLGGSYNEQFF. Written as DNA, the CDR3 is TGTGCCAGCAGTTTAGGGGGGAGCTACAATGAGCAGTTCTTC.

This chain links TRBV5-1 with TRBJ2-1; 12 bases match TRBD2. The germline V gene has CDR1 SGHRS and CDR2 YFSETQ. The CDR3 spans 17 residues. The junction had 14 bases not matched to a gene; V was cut back by 4 bases and J by 9 bases. This chain's CDR3 is CASSPGLSSGGGSEQFF. The CDR3 DNA sequence: TGCGCCAGCAGCCCCGGGCTCTCTAGCGGGGGGGGCAGTGAGCAGTTCTTC.

The chain recombines TRBV5-6 with TRBJ1-1; D is undetermined. Germline V lookup: CDR1 SGHDT, CDR2 YYEEEE. CDR3 length: 14 amino acids. Trimming stripped 1 base from V and 0 bases from J, with 7 bases between. The CDR3 DNA reads as TGTGCCAGCAGCTTGATTGTTGTGAACACTGAAGCTTTCTTT. Translating gives CASSLIVVNTEAFF.

This clone was recorded only once. V and J are TRBV19 and TRBJ1-6; TRBD1 might be the D (6 bases). CDR3 length: 18 amino acids. CDR1 is LNHDA, CDR2 SQIVND, per germline (reference sequence). V lost 6 bases, J lost 0 bases, and 18 bases lay in between. Written as DNA, the CDR3 is TGTGCCAGTAGCCGATTACAGGGCTCTAGCTCCTATAATTCACCCCTCCACTTT. It encodes CASSRLQGSSSYNSPLHF.

In its sample, this clone was seen once. This rearrangement joins TRBV6-6 to TRBJ1-2, with a weak D call TRBD1 (5 bases). The V and J ends lost 4 bases and 2 bases respectively, with 11 bases between them. The germline V gene encodes CDR1 MNHNY and CDR2 SVGAGI (reference sequence). This CDR3 is 14 amino acids long. CDR3 region: CASSWGEGNYGYTF. CDR3 bases: TGTGCCAGCAGTTGGGGAGAGGGGAACTATGGCTACACCTTC.

The rearrangement uses TRBV5-1 and TRBJ2-7, with D perhaps TRBD2 (5 bases). Germline loops: CDR1 SGHRS, CDR2 YFSETQ. Deletions cut 0 bases from V and 7 bases from J, with 11 bases between. There are 13 residues in the CDR3. CDR3 DNA: TGCGCCAGCAGCTTGGCCGGCGGGCATGAGCAGTACTTC. Its protein product is CASSLAGGHEQYF.

CDR3: CASAGTGPNNEQFF. CDR3 in DNA: TGTGCCAGTGCCGGGACAGGGCCCAACAATGAGCAGTTCTTC. The chain joins TRBV19 to TRBJ2-1; 9 nucleotides agree with TRBD1. Germline CDR1 and CDR2: LNHDA and SQIVND (reference sequence). V shed 8 bases and J 5 bases; nucleotides not matched to a gene: 7. The CDR3 contains 14 residues. The full variable domain, rest sourced from reference TRBV19 and TRBJ2-1, is DGGITQSPKYLFRKEGQNVTLSCEQNLNHDAMYWYRQDPGQGLRLIYYSQIVNDFQKGDIAEGYSVSREKKESFPLTVTSAQKNPTAFYLCASAGTGPNNEQFFGPGTRLTVL.

V and J are TRBV5-4 and TRBJ2-4; 9 positions agree with TRBD1. The CDR3 is made up of 16 amino acids. Germline assignment: CDR1 SGHNT and CDR2 YYREEE (reference sequence). J gave up 2 bases and V 3 bases, and 6 bases lay outside the gene matches. The CDR3 DNA reads as TGTGCCAGCAGCTGGGGACAGGGAGGTACCAAAAACATTCAGTACTTC. Translation gives CASSWGQGGTKNIQYF.